One T cell receptor beta chain is described in this entry. This record comes from a study of tumor T cells in aggressive B-cell lymphoma. The CDR3 spans 18 residues. Germline lookup yields CDR1 WNHNN and CDR2 SYGVQD (reference sequence). V was clipped by 9 bases and J by 1 base; unmatched bases: 9. Produced via immunoSEQ multiplex PCR; TCRdb's table is partial and in-frame only. The sample gives more than 2,500 clones, around nine tenths of which show up once; 3.5% to 5% is in the top ten. Sequenced sample: tumor tissue. The chain links TRBV10-1 to TRBJ2-2, with 15 bases matching TRBD2. The sequence came from an adult with diffuse large B cell lymphoma. For the CDR3, the DNA is TGCGCCAGTACCCCACCGGGACTAGCGGGAGGGAACACCGGGGAGCTGTTTTTT. It yields the protein CASTPPGLAGGNTGELFF.